The rows below give T cell receptor beta chains drawn from one sample of a study of T cells in Graves' hyperthyroidism and ophthalmopathy. TCRdb re-analysed the multiplex PCR reads in MiXCR, keeping a single row per CDR3 protein. The sample has around 240,000 distinct CDR3 sequences, about 17% seen once. Sequenced material: blood. The receptors here all came from a woman aged 18-29 years with Graves' ophthalmopathy. The CDR3 runs from the conserved cysteine through the conserved F or W.

V gene	J gene	CDR3 protein
TRBV11-2	TRBJ1-1	CASSLGTGITEAFF
TRBV6-1	TRBJ1-6	CASRKVGLEDSPLHF
TRBV11-2	TRBJ2-5	CASSLGGGSGRAGETQYF
TRBV30	TRBJ1-2	CAWSVPLDRPHANYGYTF
TRBV12-3/TRBV12-4	TRBJ1-5	CASSLAGDGNQPQHF
TRBV25-1	TRBJ2-1	CASTAKGRDYNEQFF
TRBV6-6	TRBJ1-1	CASSYLGTEAFF
TRBV5-1	TRBJ2-7	CASSLGAYEQYF
TRBV4-3	TRBJ2-5	CASSQGARHQETQYF
TRBV12-3/TRBV12-4	TRBJ2-2	CASRVRLAGAGELFF
TRBV19	TRBJ1-5	CASSIVRANNQPQHF
TRBV28	TRBJ2-7	CASSSQGTGDYEQYF
TRBV7-9	TRBJ2-7	CASSSQPGTANKQYF
TRBV7-2	TRBJ2-7	CASSLPRDFRLAGVYEQYF
TRBV6-1	TRBJ2-5	CASRALQETQYF
TRBV4-2	TRBJ2-1	CASSRLAGGPDGSYNEQFF
TRBV28	TRBJ2-7	CASRLSGRAYEQYF
TRBV15	TRBJ2-6	CATSVLGQGFLGANVLTF
TRBV20-1	TRBJ2-7	CSARSGSPYEQYF
TRBV15	TRBJ2-3	CATRGTSSTDTQYF
TRBV7-9	TRBJ1-1	CASSFPLGQQNTEAFF
TRBV11-3	TRBJ2-1	CASSLGASGSNEQFF
TRBV25-1	TRBJ1-2	CASSSSEGVKGYTF
TRBV20-1	TRBJ2-5	CSASLAGGETQYF
TRBV19	TRBJ1-1	CASSPSVDSLKGEAFF
TRBV5-1	TRBJ2-5	CASSLELGETQYF
TRBV4-1	TRBJ2-7	CASSKSGTSGGDEQYF
TRBV7-9	TRBJ1-1	CASSFGDRGRTEAFF
TRBV28	TRBJ1-5	CASSLWNQPQHF